The rows below give T cell receptor beta chains drawn from one sample of a study of siplizumab effects on memory and regulatory T cells. Data came from immunoSEQ multiplex PCR; TCRdb stores just in-frame clones and leaves some out. The table includes about 60,000 clones, over 80% detected once. Material: memory CD4+ T cells sorted from blood. The receptors come from a human donor in good health. CDR3s include the opening cysteine and the closing phenylalanine or tryptophan. The D gene is left open where the match is weak. The listing skips clone size in some rows; elsewhere it reads once, few, many or a size class.

NA | TRBD1 | TRBJ2-7 | TRBV10-3 | 19 | CAISGGGQGAAGSSYEQYF | TGTGCCATCAGTGGAGGGGGACAGGGGGCGGCGGGGAGCTCCTACGAGCAGTACTTC
NA | TRBD2 | TRBJ2-1 | TRBV7-9 | 15 | CASSVGSGGSDEQFF | TGTGCCAGCAGCGTCGGGAGCGGGGGGAGCGATGAGCAGTTCTTC
few | TRBD2 | TRBJ2-3 | TRBV7-6 | 15 | CASSSGTSGTDTQYF | TGTGCCAGCAGCTCCGGGACTAGCGGCACAGATACGCAGTATTTT
NA | TRBD2 | TRBJ2-2 | TRBV14 | 17 | CASSVKDGTSGTGELFF | TGTGCCAGCAGCGTTAAGGACGGGACTAGCGGCACCGGGGAGCTGTTTTTT
NA | NA | TRBJ1-2 | TRBV18 | 11 | CASSPRTDYTF | TGTGCCAGCTCACCACGTACAGACTACACCTTC
NA | NA | TRBJ1-2 | TRBV28 | 14 | CASSSGTVDGGYTF | TGTGCCAGCAGCTCTGGGACGGTCGATGGTGGCTACACCTTC
NA | NA | TRBJ1-1 | TRBV6-6 | 14 | CASSSSQRGTEAFF | TGTGCCAGCAGTTCGAGTCAGAGGGGCACTGAAGCTTTCTTT
NA | TRBD2 | TRBJ2-1 | TRBV18 | 15 | CASSPRSGRDGEQFF | TGTGCCAGCTCACCGAGAAGCGGGAGGGATGGTGAGCAGTTCTTC
NA | NA | TRBJ2-5 | TRBV18 | 16 | CASSPLDSTRPGTQYF | TGTGCCAGCTCACCTTTGGACAGCACCCGACCAGGGACCCAGTACTTC
NA | TRBD2 | TRBJ2-5 | TRBV7-9 | 16 | CASSQGAGDLQETQYF | TGTGCCAGCAGCCAGGGAGCGGGGGACCTCCAAGAGACCCAGTACTTC
few | NA | TRBJ2-5 | TRBV4-1 | 14 | CASSRLQGSETQYF | TGCGCCAGCAGCCGATTGCAGGGGTCGGAGACCCAGTACTTC
NA | NA | TRBJ2-6 | TRBV5-1 | 15 | CASSYDSSGANVLTF | TGCGCCAGCAGTTACGACTCTTCTGGGGCCAACGTCCTGACTTTC
NA | NA | TRBJ2-7 | TRBV7-2 | 12 | CASSSYMGEQYF | TGTGCCAGCAGCTCTTACATGGGCGAGCAGTACTTC
NA | TRBD1 | TRBJ2-7 | TRBV15 | 15 | CATSARDRGIHEQYF | TGTGCCACCAGCGCCCGAGACAGGGGGATCCACGAGCAGTACTTC
few | TRBD1 | TRBJ1-5 | TRBV30 | 17 | CAWSGDRVRTSNQPQHF | TGTGCCTGGAGTGGGGACAGGGTGAGGACTAGCAATCAGCCCCAGCATTTT
NA | NA | TRBJ2-1 | TRBV7-3 | 13 | CASSQGTANEQFF | TGTGCCAGCAGCCAAGGGACCGCCAATGAGCAGTTCTTC
once | NA | TRBJ2-7 | TRBV5-6 | 13 | CASSWGSAYEQYF | TGTGCCAGCAGCTGGGGGAGCGCCTACGAGCAGTACTTC
NA | NA | TRBJ1-5 | TRBV6-5 | 14 | CASSTGTYNQPQHF | TGTGCCAGCAGTACAGGGACCTACAATCAGCCCCAGCATTTT
NA | TRBD2 | TRBJ2-7 | TRBV6-1 | 15 | CASSPRLAGEYEQYF | TGTGCCAGCAGTCCGAGACTAGCGGGGGAATACGAGCAGTACTTC
NA | NA | TRBJ1-6 | TRBV2 | 14 | CASRDWGDNSPLHF | TGTGCCAGCAGAGACTGGGGGGATAATTCACCCCTCCACTTT
NA | NA | TRBJ1-5 | TRBV10-3 | 14 | CATTGQPDLQPQHF | TGTGCCACCACGGGACAACCTGACCTCCAGCCCCAGCATTTT
NA | NA | TRBJ2-5 | TRBV5-1 | 16 | CASSFGDIAHQETQYF | TGCGCCAGCAGCTTTGGAGACATAGCACACCAAGAGACCCAGTACTTC
NA | NA | TRBJ2-7 | TRBV10-1 | 14 | CASSESNRTYEQYF | TGCGCCAGCAGTGAGTCGAACAGGACCTACGAGCAGTACTTC
NA | NA | TRBJ2-7 | TRBV4-1 | 15 | CASSQVSGQSYEQYF | TGCGCCAGCAGCCAAGTTAGCGGCCAATCCTACGAGCAGTACTTC
NA | TRBD1 | TRBJ1-1 | TRBV2 | 14 | CASSRQGADTEAFF | TGTGCCAGCAGCCGACAGGGGGCGGACACTGAAGCTTTCTTT
NA | NA | TRBJ2-7 | TRBV1 | 13 | CTSSRGGEYEQYF | TGCACCAGCAGTCGTGGTGGTGAGTACGAGCAGTACTTC
once | TRBD1 | TRBJ1-6 | TRBV6-1 | 15 | CASSAGQGYNSPLHF | TGTGCCAGCAGCGCCGGACAGGGCTATAATTCACCCCTCCACTTT
once | NA | TRBJ2-3 | TRBV7-9 | 14 | CASSNNRETDTQYF | TGTGCCAGCAGCAATAACAGGGAGACAGATACGCAGTATTTT
NA | NA | TRBJ2-7 | TRBV12-5 | 15 | CASAKEAGGAYEQYF | TGTGCTAGTGCCAAGGAGGCAGGAGGGGCCTACGAGCAGTACTTC
NA | NA | TRBJ2-7 | TRBV29-1 | 13 | CSAGTGVSREQYF | TGCAGCGCCGGGACGGGGGTATCGCGGGAGCAGTACTTC
NA | TRBD2 | TRBJ2-2 | TRBV5-1 | 15 | CASGGLAGISGELFF | TGCGCCAGCGGGGGACTAGCGGGAATCTCCGGGGAGCTGTTTTTT
NA | TRBD1 | TRBJ2-1 | TRBV6-6 | 14 | CASSDRGPYNEQFF | TGTGCCAGCAGTGACAGGGGGCCCTACAATGAGCAGTTCTTC
NA | TRBD1 | TRBJ1-5 | TRBV18 | 13 | CASSWDRDQPQHF | TGTGCCAGCTCATGGGACAGGGATCAGCCCCAGCATTTT
NA | NA | TRBJ1-1 | TRBV9 | 13 | CASSVGSSTEAFF | TGTGCCAGCAGCGTAGGTAGTAGCACTGAAGCTTTCTTT
NA | NA | TRBJ1-5 | TRBV30 | 13 | CAWSESRNQPQHF | TGTGCCTGGAGTGAGAGCCGCAATCAGCCCCAGCATTTT
NA | NA | TRBJ2-5 | TRBV7-7 | 13 | CASSLAGRETQYF | TGTGCCAGCAGCTTAGCAGGGCGGGAGACCCAGTACTTC
NA | NA | TRBJ1-2 | TRBV19 | 14 | CASSIPGELYGYTF | TGTGCCAGTAGTATCCCAGGGGAGCTCTATGGCTACACCTTC
NA | TRBD1 | TRBJ2-7 | TRBV6-1 | 14 | CASSEATRTGTSYF | TGTGCCAGCAGTGAAGCCACCAGGACAGGAACGTCGTACTTC
NA | NA | TRBJ1-2 | TRBV5-4 | 12 | CASSSDSYGYTF | TGTGCCAGCAGCTCGGACAGCTATGGCTACACCTTC
NA | TRBD1 | TRBJ2-5 | TRBV5-4 | 16 | CASSLAGTGAKETQYF | TGTGCCAGCAGCTTGGCCGGGACAGGAGCAAAAGAGACCCAGTACTTC
NA | NA | TRBJ1-2 | TRBV29-1 | 13 | CSVGEVAGYGYTF | TGCAGCGTTGGAGAGGTCGCTGGCTATGGCTACACCTTC
NA | NA | TRBJ1-1 | TRBV4-1 | 16 | CASRHGVSVSNTEAFF | TGCGCCAGCCGACATGGGGTGTCCGTTTCGAACACTGAAGCTTTCTTT
NA | NA | TRBJ2-3 | TRBV11-3 | 14 | CASSPGEPTDTQYF | TGTGCCAGCAGCCCGGGGGAACCCACAGATACGCAGTATTTT
once | NA | TRBJ2-7 | TRBV19 | 14 | CARIRRGEGDEQYF | TGTGCCAGAATTCGGCGGGGAGAAGGCGACGAGCAGTACTTC
NA | TRBD2 | TRBJ2-1 | TRBV9 | 16 | CASSAPGLAGVSEQFF | TGTGCCAGCAGCGCCCCAGGACTAGCGGGAGTTAGTGAGCAGTTCTTC
NA | TRBD1 | TRBJ1-5 | TRBV5-8 | 16 | CASSFGTANSNQPQHF | TGTGCCAGCAGCTTTGGGACAGCGAATAGCAATCAGCCCCAGCATTTT
NA | NA | TRBJ1-1 | TRBV25-1 | 14 | CASRPQGGASEAFF | TGTGCCAGCAGGCCACAAGGGGGGGCCTCTGAAGCTTTCTTT
few | NA | TRBJ2-7 | TRBV28 | 12 | CASSAISDGKYF | TGTGCCAGCAGTGCAATCTCGGACGGCAAGTACTTC
NA | TRBD2 | TRBJ2-3 | TRBV7-9 | 12 | CASTQGTKAQYF | TGTGCCAGCACCCAAGGGACTAAAGCGCAGTATTTT
NA | NA | TRBJ2-6 | TRBV6-5 | 15 | CASSAGAPGANVLTF | TGTGCCAGCAGTGCTGGGGCGCCCGGGGCCAACGTCCTGACTTTC
NA | TRBD1 | TRBJ1-6 | TRBV5-1 | 15 | CASSLGQGGQSPLHF | TGCGCCAGCAGCCTTGGACAGGGAGGTCAGTCACCCCTCCACTTT
once | NA | TRBJ2-7 | TRBV5-1 | 14 | CASSLTGDVPEQYF | TGTGCCAGCAGCCTGACAGGAGACGTCCCCGAGCAGTACTTC
few | NA | TRBJ1-6 | TRBV10-3 | 14 | CAISESVRGAPLHF | TGTGCCATCAGTGAGTCTGTGAGGGGGGCACCCCTCCACTTT
NA | NA | TRBJ2-7 | TRBV6-1 | 14 | CASSSGASGYEQYF | TGTGCCAGCTCCTCCGGCGCCAGCGGGTACGAGCAGTACTTC
NA | NA | TRBJ1-2 | TRBV7-2 | 14 | CASSLSAGTKGYTF | TGTGCCAGCAGCTTATCTGCCGGGACAAAGGGCTACACCTTC
NA | NA | TRBJ1-3 | TRBV15 | 15 | CATSGGVSSGNTIYF | TGTGCCACCAGTGGCGGAGTCTCTTCTGGAAACACCATATATTTT
once | NA | TRBJ2-2 | TRBV11-2 | 13 | CASSWGYTGELFF | TGTGCCAGCTCGTGGGGTTACACCGGGGAGCTGTTTTTT
NA | NA | TRBJ2-1 | TRBV6-4 | 15 | CASSLTRSSYNEQFF | TGTGCCAGCAGCCTGACTAGAAGCTCCTACAATGAGCAGTTCTTC
NA | NA | TRBJ1-1 | TRBV6-6 | 15 | CASSYGGPGNTEAFF | TGTGCCAGCAGTTACGGGGGGCCGGGCAACACTGAAGCTTTCTTT
NA | TRBD1 | TRBJ1-6 | TRBV6-1 | 13 | CASFLQGNSPLHF | TGTGCCAGCTTTTTACAGGGGAATTCACCCCTCCACTTT